The rows below give T cell receptor beta chains drawn from one sample of a study of immune evolution from preneoplasia to lung adenocarcinoma. This table comes from immunoSEQ multiplex PCR, and its TCRdb copy is limited to in-frame clones, with some not included. Among several thousand clones listed, approximately 88% were seen once. Sequenced: FFPE lung adenocarcinoma in situ tissue. These receptors came from a donor older than 65 with lung adenocarcinoma. CDR3s include the opening cysteine and the closing phenylalanine or tryptophan. D genes are given only for firm matches. The size of a clone is reported for some rows only, either as once, few or many, or as a class for expanded clones.

J	D	V	size	DNA	CDR3
TRBJ2-1	TRBD2	TRBV7-6	NA	TGTGCCAGCAGCGACCAGGGAGGGTGGAGGAATGAGCAGTTCTTC	CASSDQGGWRNEQFF
TRBJ2-5	NA	TRBV5-1	NA	TGCGCCAGCAGCCGGGGGACTCTCGGGCTGGTGGAGACCCAGTACTTC	CASSRGTLGLVETQYF
TRBJ2-3	NA	TRBV29-1	NA	TGCAGCGGGTGGGGGTGGTCGGCAGATACGCAGTATTTT	CSGWGWSADTQYF
TRBJ1-3	TRBD1	TRBV19	NA	TGTGCCAGTAGTCCGCAACAGGGGCCCTACTCTGGAAACACCATATATTTT	CASSPQQGPYSGNTIYF
TRBJ2-1	TRBD2	TRBV14	once	TGTGCCAGCAGCCACCCCACCACTAGCGGGAGTTTCGATGAGCAGTTCTTC	CASSHPTTSGSFDEQFF
TRBJ2-1	TRBD2	TRBV30	once	TGTGCCTCCCCCCGGGGGACTAGCGGGAGCAATGAGCAGTTCTTC	CASPRGTSGSNEQFF
TRBJ1-1	NA	TRBV21-1	NA	TGTGCCAGCAGCGCCCGCCGAACCCAATCGAACACTGAAGCTTTCTTT	CASSARRTQSNTEAFF
TRBJ2-2	TRBD2	TRBV5-4	large	TGTGCCACAATGGGGCAGCGGGAGGGCGTGAACACCGGGGAGCTGTTTTTT	CATMGQREGVNTGELFF
TRBJ2-7	TRBD2	TRBV6-5	large	TGTGCCAGCAGTTACGCCGCGGGAGGGCTCGACGAGCAGTACTTC	CASSYAAGGLDEQYF
TRBJ2-3	TRBD2	TRBV5-1	NA	TGCGCCAGCAGGCGACTAGCGGCGGGGGATACGCAGTATTTT	CASRRLAAGDTQYF
TRBJ2-7	NA	TRBV18	NA	TGTGCCAGCTCACTCTTAAGGACCATCTACGAGCAGTACTTC	CASSLLRTIYEQYF
TRBJ1-4	NA	TRBV4-1	NA	TGCGCCAGCAGCCAAGGTCGGAGTAATGAAAAACTGTTTTTT	CASSQGRSNEKLFF
TRBJ1-2	TRBD1	TRBV25-1	NA	TGTGCCAGCAGTGACGCGGGACAGGGGAGAGGTGGCTACACCTTC	CASSDAGQGRGGYTF
TRBJ2-1	NA	TRBV30	NA	TGTGCCTGGAGTTTGTCCAATGAGCAGTTCTTC	CAWSLSNEQFF
TRBJ2-3	TRBD2	TRBV15	NA	TGTGCCACCAGCCCTAGTGGGAGGGGCACAGATACGCAGTATTTT	CATSPSGRGTDTQYF
TRBJ2-3	TRBD1	TRBV4-1	NA	TGCGCCAGCTCCGCTGGACAGGGAAGGGATGCAGATACGCAGTATTTT	CASSAGQGRDADTQYF
TRBJ2-7	NA	TRBV6-6	NA	TGTGCCAGCAGTTACTCCCTAGCGCAAGCTTACGAGCAGTACTTC	CASSYSLAQAYEQYF
TRBJ1-5	NA	TRBV6-1	NA	TGTGCCAGCAGTGAAGGGGTCTATAGCAATCAGCCCCAGCATTTT	CASSEGVYSNQPQHF
TRBJ1-1	NA	TRBV4-2	NA	TGTGCCAGCAGCCAAGTTGAGCAAAGGTCGGGGGCTTTCTTT	CASSQVEQRSGAFF
TRBJ2-1	NA	TRBV4-2	NA	TGTGCCAGCAGCCAGATGGGACTCGATGAGCAGTTCTTC	CASSQMGLDEQFF
TRBJ1-1	NA	TRBV10-1	NA	TGCGCCAGCAGAAAGGACGGCACGAACACTGAAGCTTTCTTT	CASRKDGTNTEAFF
TRBJ2-3	TRBD2	TRBV5-1	NA	TGCGCCAGCAGCTTGGCGACGACTAGCCGGAGCACAGATACGCAGTATTTT	CASSLATTSRSTDTQYF
TRBJ1-5	TRBD1	TRBV4-2	NA	TGTGCCAGCAGCCAATCAGGGACAGGGTATCAGCCCCAGCATTTT	CASSQSGTGYQPQHF
TRBJ2-3	TRBD2	TRBV29-1	NA	TGCAGCGTTGACCTTAGCGGGAGCGTACTTGCAGATACGCAGTATTTT	CSVDLSGSVLADTQYF
TRBJ1-1	NA	TRBV25-1	NA	TGTGCCAGCAGTGAACAGGGACGTGGCACTGAAGCTTTCTTT	CASSEQGRGTEAFF